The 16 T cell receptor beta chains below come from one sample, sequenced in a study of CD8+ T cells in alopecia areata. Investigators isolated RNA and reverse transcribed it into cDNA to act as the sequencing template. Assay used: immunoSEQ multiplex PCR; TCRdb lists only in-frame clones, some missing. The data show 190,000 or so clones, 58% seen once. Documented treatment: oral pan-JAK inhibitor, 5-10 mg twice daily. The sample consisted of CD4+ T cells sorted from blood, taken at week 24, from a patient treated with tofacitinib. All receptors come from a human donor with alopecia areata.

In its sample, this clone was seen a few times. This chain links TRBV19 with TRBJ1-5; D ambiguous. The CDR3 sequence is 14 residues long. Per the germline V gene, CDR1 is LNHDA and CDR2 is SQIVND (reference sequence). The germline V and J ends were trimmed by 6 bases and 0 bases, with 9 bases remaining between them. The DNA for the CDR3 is TGTGCCAGTAGGGTACGGTATAGCAATCAGCCCCAGCATTTT. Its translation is CASRVRYSNQPQHF.

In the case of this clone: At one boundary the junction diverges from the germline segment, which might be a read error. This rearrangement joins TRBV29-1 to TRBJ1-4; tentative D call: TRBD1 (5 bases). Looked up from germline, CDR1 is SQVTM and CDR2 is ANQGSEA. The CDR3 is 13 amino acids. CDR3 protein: CIVQGLTNEKLFF. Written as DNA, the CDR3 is TGCATCGTTCAGGGCCTGACTAATGAAAAACTGTTTTTT.

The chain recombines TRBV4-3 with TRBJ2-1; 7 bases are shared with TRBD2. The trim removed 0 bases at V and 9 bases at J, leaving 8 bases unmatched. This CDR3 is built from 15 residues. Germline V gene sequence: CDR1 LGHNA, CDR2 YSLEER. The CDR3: CASSQEGGAGSEQFF. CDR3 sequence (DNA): TGCGCCAGCAGCCAAGAAGGTGGAGCGGGAAGTGAGCAGTTCTTC.

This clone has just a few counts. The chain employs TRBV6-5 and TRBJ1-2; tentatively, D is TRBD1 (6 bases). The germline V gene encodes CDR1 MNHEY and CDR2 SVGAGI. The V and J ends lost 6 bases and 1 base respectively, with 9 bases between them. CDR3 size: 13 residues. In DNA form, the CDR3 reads TGTGCCAGCAGACGGGACATTAACTATGGCTACACCTTC. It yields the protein CASRRDINYGYTF.

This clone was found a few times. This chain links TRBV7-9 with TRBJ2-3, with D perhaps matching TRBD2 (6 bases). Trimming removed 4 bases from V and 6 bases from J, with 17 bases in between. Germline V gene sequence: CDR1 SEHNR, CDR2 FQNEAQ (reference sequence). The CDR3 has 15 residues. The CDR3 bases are TGTGCCAGCAGCTCATCATCCATGGGGGGTGATACGCAGTATTTT. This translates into CASSSSSMGGDTQYF.

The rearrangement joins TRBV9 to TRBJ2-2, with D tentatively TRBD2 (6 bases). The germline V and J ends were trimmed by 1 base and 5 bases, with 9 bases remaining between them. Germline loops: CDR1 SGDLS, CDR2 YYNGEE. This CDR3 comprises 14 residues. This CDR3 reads CASSVRAGTGELFF. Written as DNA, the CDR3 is TGTGCCAGCAGCGTAAGGGCGGGGACCGGGGAGCTGTTTTTT.

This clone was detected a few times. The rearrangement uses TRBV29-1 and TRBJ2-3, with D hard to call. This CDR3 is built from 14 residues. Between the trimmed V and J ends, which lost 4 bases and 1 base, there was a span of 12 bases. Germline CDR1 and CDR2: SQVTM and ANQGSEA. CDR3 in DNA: TGCAGCGTTGGACCCCCGCCCCGCACAGATACGCAGTATTTT. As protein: CSVGPPPRTDTQYF.

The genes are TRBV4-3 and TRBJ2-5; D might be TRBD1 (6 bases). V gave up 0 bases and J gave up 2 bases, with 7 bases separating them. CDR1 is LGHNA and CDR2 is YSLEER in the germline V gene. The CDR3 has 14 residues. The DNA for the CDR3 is TGCGCCAGCAGCCAAGAGGGACAACAAGAGACCCAGTACTTC. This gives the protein CASSQEGQQETQYF.

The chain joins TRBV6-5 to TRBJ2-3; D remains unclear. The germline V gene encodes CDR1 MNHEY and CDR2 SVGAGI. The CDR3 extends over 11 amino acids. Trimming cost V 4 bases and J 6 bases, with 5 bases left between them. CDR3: CASSWADTQYF. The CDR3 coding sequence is TGTGCCAGCAGTTGGGCGGATACGCAGTATTTT.

Written as DNA, the CDR3 is TGTGCCAGCAGATTGCCGGGACCTGAAGCTTTCTTT. Protein: CASRLPGPEAFF. The chain joins TRBV7-9 to TRBJ1-1; the D gene is possibly TRBD1 (5 bases). CDR1 and CDR2 (germline): SEHNR, FQNEAQ (reference sequence). This CDR3 spans 12 amino acids. V lost 6 bases, J lost 6 bases, and 11 bases lay in between.

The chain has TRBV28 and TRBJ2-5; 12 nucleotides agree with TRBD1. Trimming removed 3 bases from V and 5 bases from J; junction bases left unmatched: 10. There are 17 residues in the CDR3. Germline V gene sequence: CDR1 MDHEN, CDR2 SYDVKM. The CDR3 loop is CASSFYRDRGRLETQYF. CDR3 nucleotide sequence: TGTGCCAGCAGTTTCTACAGGGACAGGGGGCGTTTGGAGACCCAGTACTTC. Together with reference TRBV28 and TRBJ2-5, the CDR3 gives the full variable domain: DVKVTQSSRYLVKRTGEKVFLECVQDMDHENMFWYRQDPGLGLRLIYFSYDVKMKEKGDIPEGYSVSREKKERFSLILESASTNQTSMYLCASSFYRDRGRLETQYFGPGTRLLVL.

The CDR3 bases are TGTGCCAGCAGCGGGACTGTGGGCCTCACAGATACGCAGTATTTT. This sequence encodes CASSGTVGLTDTQYF. V usage is TRBV9 and J usage is TRBJ2-3; maybe TRBD2 (5 bases). Germline values: CDR1 SGDLS, CDR2 YYNGEE. The V and J ends lost 3 bases and 2 bases respectively, with 13 bases between them. CDR3 size: 15 residues. The whole variable domain, remainder taken from reference TRBV9 and TRBJ2-3, is DSGVTQTPKHLITATGQRVTLRCSPRSGDLSVYWYQQSLDQGLQFLIQYYNGEERAKGNILERFSAQQFPDLHSELNLSSLELGDSALYFCASSGTVGLTDTQYFGPGTRLTVL.

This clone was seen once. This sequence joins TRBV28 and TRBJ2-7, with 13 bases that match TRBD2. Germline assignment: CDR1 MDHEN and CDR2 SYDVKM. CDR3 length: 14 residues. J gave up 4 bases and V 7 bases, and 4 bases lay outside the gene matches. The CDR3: CASTRTSGSYEQYF. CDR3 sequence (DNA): TGTGCCAGCACCCGGACTAGCGGGAGTTACGAGCAGTACTTC.

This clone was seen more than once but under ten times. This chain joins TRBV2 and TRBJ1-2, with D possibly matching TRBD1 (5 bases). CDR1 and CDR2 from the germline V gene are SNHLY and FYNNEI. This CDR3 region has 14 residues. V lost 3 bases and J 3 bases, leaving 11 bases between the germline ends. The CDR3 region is CASSDAGSDYGYTF. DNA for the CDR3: TGTGCCAGCAGTGACGCAGGGAGCGACTATGGCTACACCTTC. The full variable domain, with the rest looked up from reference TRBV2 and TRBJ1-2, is EPEVTQTPSHQVTQMGQEVILRCVPISNHLYFYWYRQILGQKVEFLVSFYNNEISEKSEIFDDQFSVERPDGSNFTLKIRSTKLEDSAMYFCASSDAGSDYGYTFGSGTRLTVV.

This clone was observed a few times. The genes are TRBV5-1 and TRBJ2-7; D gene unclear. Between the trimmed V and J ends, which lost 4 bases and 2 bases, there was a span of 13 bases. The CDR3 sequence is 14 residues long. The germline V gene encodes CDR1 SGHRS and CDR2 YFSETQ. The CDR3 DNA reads TGCGCCAGCAGCCTCGAGACCGGTGCCTACGAGCAGTACTTC. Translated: CASSLETGAYEQYF.

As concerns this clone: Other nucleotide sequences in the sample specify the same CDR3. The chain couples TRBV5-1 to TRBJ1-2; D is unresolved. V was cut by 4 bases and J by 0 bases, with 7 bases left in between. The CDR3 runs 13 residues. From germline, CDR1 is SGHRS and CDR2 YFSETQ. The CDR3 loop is CASSETANYGYTF. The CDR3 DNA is TGCGCCAGCAGCGAGACGGCTAACTATGGCTACACCTTC.